In this sample, the clone carrying this T cell receptor beta chain turned up once. This entry comes from a study of control samples from healthy donors and cancer patients. Assay: immunoSEQ multiplex PCR; the TCRdb copy retains only in-frame clones and omits some. The data show roughly 130,000 clones, approximately 90% seen once. Germline V lookup: CDR1 SGHNT, CDR2 YYREEE (reference sequence). V dropped 0 bases and J dropped 5 bases, with 9 bases sitting between them. CDR3 size: 13 residues. This TCR was sampled from a man between 18 and 35 years old in good health. The rearrangement uses TRBV5-4 and TRBJ2-7; D unclear. Sequencing input: blood. The CDR3 bases are TGTGCCAGCAGCTTGGCCTGGGCAGACGAGCAGTACTTC. Its protein product is CASSLAWADEQYF.